This T cell receptor (beta chain) was identified during a study of T cell responses to AZD1222 COVID-19 vaccine. TCRdb keeps only in-frame clones here, not all; method: immunoSEQ multiplex PCR. The profile shows about 110,000 clones, about 86% of them singletons. This clone was seen only a few times. The germline CDR1 and CDR2 sequences are WSHSY and SAAADI. The CDR3 runs to 14 residues. Trimming took off 3 bases at V and 7 bases at J, with 16 bases between the two ends. The chain recombines TRBV10-2 with TRBJ2-7, with D possibly TRBD1 on 6 matching bases. The receptor was isolated from an adult in good health. This specimen consisted of peripheral blood, obtained on day 0 of AZD1222 vaccination. The CDR3 DNA reads TGCGCCAGCAGTGATCGGAGAGGGGGACGGGAGCAGTACTTC. Residues: CASSDRRGGREQYF.